A single sample is the source of the 25 T cell receptor beta chains below, sequenced in a study of control samples from healthy donors and cancer patients. Produced via immunoSEQ multiplex PCR; TCRdb's table is partial and in-frame only. This table has more than 150,000 clones, 92% appearing once. Input material: blood. Every receptor here comes from a woman in her 30s in good health.

The chain has TRBV7-3 and TRBJ2-1; D tentatively reads TRBD1 or TRBD2 (5 bases each). Trimming stripped 5 bases from V and 10 bases from J, with 18 bases between. Germline assignment: CDR1 SGHTA and CDR2 FQGTGA. CDR3 size: 14 residues. The CDR3 bases are TGTGCCAGCAGCCCCCGGGACGGAAGGGGAGAGCAGTTCTTC. Its translation: CASSPRDGRGEQFF. Variable domain in full (rest from reference TRBV7-3 and TRBJ2-1): GAGVSQTPSNKVTEKGKYVELRCDPISGHTALYWYRQSLGQGPEFLIYFQGTGAADDSGLPNDRFFAVRPEGSVSTLKIQRTERGDSAVYLCASSPRDGRGEQFFGPGTRLTVL.

The CDR3, as DNA: TGCGCCAGCAGCCAAGAAACGGGACAGGGACTTGTCTCTGGAAACACCATATATTTT. It yields the protein CASSQETGQGLVSGNTIYF. The chain couples TRBV4-1 to TRBJ1-3; TRBD1 aligns across 9 bases. The V gene end was trimmed by 0 bases and the J gene end by 0 bases; junction bases not matched to a gene: 9. The germline CDR1 and CDR2 sequences are MGHRA and YSYEKL. This CDR3 spans 19 amino acids.

The chain employs TRBV25-1 and TRBJ2-3, with D possibly being TRBD1 (6 bases). Germline V gives CDR1 MGHDK, CDR2 SYGVNS. With 1 base removed from V and 5 bases from J, the gap between germline ends came to 19 bases. The CDR3 is made up of 17 amino acids. CDR3 in DNA: TGTGCCAGCAGTGAATCAGTATCCAGGGGCATAGAAGATACGCAGTATTTT. Translated: CASSESVSRGIEDTQYF.

This chain uses TRBV7-8 with TRBJ1-3; possibly TRBD1 for D (6 bases). V was trimmed by 4 bases and J by 4 bases, leaving 11 bases between them. The CDR3 consists of 14 residues. Germline lookup yields CDR1 SGHVS and CDR2 FQNEAQ. Here the CDR3 reads CASSSSGTGNTIYF. DNA for the CDR3: TGTGCCAGCAGCTCATCCGGGACAGGAAACACCATATATTTT. Looking up the rest from reference TRBV7-8 and TRBJ1-3 gives the full variable domain: GAGVSQSPRYKVAKRGQDVALRCDPISGHVSLFWYQQALGQGPEFLTYFQNEAQLDKSGLPSDRFFAERPEGSVSTLKIQRTQQEDSAVYLCASSSSGTGNTIYFGEGSWLTVV.

This clone was counted once. The rearrangement uses TRBV11-2 and TRBJ2-3; D remains unclear. The CDR3 runs to 14 residues. Looked up from germline, CDR1 is SGHAT and CDR2 is FQNNGV. Trimming shortened V by 5 bases and J by 3 bases, and 12 bases separated the two germline ends. In nucleotides, the CDR3 is TGTGCCAGCAGCCCACCCTCACGGACAGATACGCAGTATTTT. Encoded protein: CASSPPSRTDTQYF.

This chain joins TRBV11-1 and TRBJ2-5, with D uncertain. V shed 0 bases and J shed 4 bases, with 6 bases lying between them. Germline values: CDR1 SGHAT, CDR2 FQDESV (reference sequence). The CDR3 spans 13 residues. This chain's CDR3 is CASSLAPGETQYF. CDR3 bases: TGTGCCAGCAGCTTAGCCCCGGGAGAGACCCAGTACTTC.

The chain carries TRBV27 and TRBJ1-6; unclear D gene. The CDR3 spans 13 residues. Germline CDR1 and CDR2: MNHEY and SMNVEV (reference sequence). V shed 3 bases and J shed 6 bases, with 6 bases lying between them. In DNA form, the CDR3 reads TGTGCCAGCAGTTTGGGCCTTAATTCACCCCTCCACTTT. This encodes CASSLGLNSPLHF.

J is TRBJ2-7 and V is TRBV9; 11 bases are a match to TRBD2. After removal of 0 bases from V and 2 bases from J, the junction contained 7 bases not matched to a gene. The CDR3 contains 17 residues. Looked up from germline, CDR1 is SGDLS and CDR2 is YYNGEE. CDR3 protein: CASSVGGGLAATYEQYF. As DNA, the CDR3 is TGTGCCAGCAGCGTAGGGGGGGGACTAGCGGCCACCTACGAGCAGTACTTC. The full variable domain, in which reference TRBV9 and TRBJ2-7 provide the parts outside the CDR3, is DSGVTQTPKHLITATGQRVTLRCSPRSGDLSVYWYQQSLDQGLQFLIQYYNGEERAKGNILERFSAQQFPDLHSELNLSSLELGDSALYFCASSVGGGLAATYEQYFGPGTRLTVT.

This rearrangement joins TRBV28 to TRBJ1-1; D is ambiguous. V was cut by 6 bases and J by 1 base, with 6 bases left in between. The CDR3 spans 12 residues. CDR1 and CDR2 (germline): MDHEN, SYDVKM. The CDR3 bases are TGTGCCAGCAGGGCGGGGAACACTGAAGCTTTCTTT. The encoded protein is CASRAGNTEAFF. Filled out from reference TRBV28 and TRBJ1-1, the complete variable domain reads DVKVTQSSRYLVKRTGEKVFLECVQDMDHENMFWYRQDPGLGLRLIYFSYDVKMKEKGDIPEGYSVSREKKERFSLILESASTNQTSMYLCASRAGNTEAFFGQGTRLTVV.

V and J are TRBV24-1 and TRBJ2-7; the D gene could be TRBD1 or TRBD2 (6 bases each). Germline values: CDR1 KGHDR, CDR2 SFDVKD. V was trimmed by 0 bases and J by 5 bases, leaving 10 bases between them. CDR3 length: 14 residues. CDR3 sequence (DNA): TGTGCCACCAGTGATTTGATGGGGGGCAACGAGCAGTACTTC. The encoded protein is CATSDLMGGNEQYF.

This clone was detected only once. The rearrangement links TRBV7-9 to TRBJ1-2, with TRBD1 as a possible D gene (6 bases). Germline values: CDR1 SEHNR, CDR2 FQNEAQ (reference sequence). V was pared by 5 bases and J by 2 bases, with 15 bases between. This CDR3 has 15 amino acids. The CDR3 region has the DNA TGTGCCAGCAGCCCAAGGGGTCAGGGGAACTATGGCTACACCTTC. As protein: CASSPRGQGNYGYTF.

J is TRBJ2-7 and V is TRBV18; no reliable D call. This CDR3 has 13 residues. Trimming left V 6 bases short and J 3 bases short, with 12 bases between. The V gene's germline CDR1 is KGHSH and CDR2 LQKENI. The CDR3 bases are TGTGCCAGCTCCGCTGCGCACTACTACGAGCAGTACTTC. This translates into CASSAAHYYEQYF.

CDR3 region: CASSLQGTGELFF. DNA of the CDR3: TGTGCCAGCAGCCTTCAGGGGACCGGGGAGCTGTTTTTT. This chain uses TRBV6-6 with TRBJ2-2; possible D gene TRBD1, 6 bases. From germline, CDR1 is MNHNY and CDR2 SVGAGI (reference sequence). The CDR3 length is 13 residues. V was clipped by 6 bases and J by 5 bases, with 10 bases between them.

Details on this clone: Within the sample, other DNA sequences also encode this same CDR3. This rearrangement joins TRBV9 to TRBJ2-1, with TRBD2 as a possible D gene (5 bases). The ends were cut back, 1 base at V and 0 bases at J, with 8 bases in the middle. The CDR3 length is 15 residues. CDR1 and CDR2 from the germline V gene are SGDLS and YYNGEE. CDR3 coding DNA: TGTGCCAGCAGCGTAAGTGGGAGCTCCTACAATGAGCAGTTCTTC. Translating it yields CASSVSGSSYNEQFF.

V is TRBV28 and J is TRBJ2-5; TRBD2 matches at 10 bases. V trimming: 4 bases; J trimming: 5 bases; junction bases outside the gene matches: 13. The CDR3 length is 17 residues. Germline V lookup: CDR1 MDHEN, CDR2 SYDVKM. This chain's CDR3 is CASSWRGGLAGVETQYF. The CDR3 coding sequence is TGTGCCAGCAGTTGGAGGGGGGGGCTAGCGGGAGTTGAGACCCAGTACTTC.

The chain carries TRBV30 and TRBJ2-1, with 12 bases matching TRBD2. CDR1 GTSNPN and CDR2 SVGIG come from the germline V gene (reference sequence). CDR3 size: 12 residues. V lost 5 bases to trimming and J lost 7 bases; unmatched junction nucleotides: 0. The CDR3 region is CAWGTSGNEQFF. CDR3 bases: TGTGCCTGGGGGACTAGCGGGAATGAGCAGTTCTTC.

The chain carries TRBV3-1 (or the pseudogene TRBV3-2) and TRBJ1-6, with D unclear. Germline V gene data show CDR1 as LGHDT and CDR2 as YNNKEL (reference sequence). The CDR3 length is 14 residues. V was clipped by 1 base and J by 7 bases, with 8 bases between them. This CDR3 reads CASSQVFGNSPLHF. The DNA for the CDR3 is TGTGCCAGCAGCCAAGTATTCGGAAATTCACCCCTCCACTTT.

The rearrangement joins TRBV3-1 (or the pseudogene TRBV3-2) to TRBJ2-7, with D perhaps assigned TRBD1 or TRBD2 (6 bases each). Germline V gives CDR1 LGHDT, CDR2 YNNKEL (reference sequence). CDR3 size: 15 residues. The V gene lost 0 bases and the J gene lost 1 base, with 10 bases spanning the gap. For the CDR3, the DNA is TGTGCCAGCAGCCAAGAGGGGGGCATTTCCTACGAGCAGTACTTC. Residues: CASSQEGGISYEQYF.

The chain combines TRBV18 with TRBJ1-3, with D hard to call. The CDR3 has 14 residues. Between the trimmed V and J ends, which lost 1 base and 2 bases, there was a span of 6 bases. Looked up from germline, CDR1 is KGHSH and CDR2 is LQKENI. The CDR3 is CASSPQGAGNTIYF. CDR3 DNA sequence: TGTGCCAGCTCACCACAGGGAGCTGGAAACACCATATATTTT.

J is TRBJ2-7 and V is TRBV27, with D perhaps TRBD2 (6 bases). Germline V lookup: CDR1 MNHEY, CDR2 SMNVEV (reference sequence). The CDR3 runs to 14 residues. V lost 3 bases, J lost 4 bases, and 13 bases lay in between. Here the CDR3 reads CASSLAGSRYEQYF. The CDR3 DNA reads as TGTGCCAGCAGTTTGGCGGGGAGCAGGTACGAGCAGTACTTC.

This clone was detected ten times or more. V usage is TRBV6-4 and J usage is TRBJ2-3, with a weak D call TRBD1 (5 bases). The CDR3 has 15 amino acids. Germline values: CDR1 MRHNA, CDR2 SNTAGT. The V end lost 2 bases, the J end lost 0 bases, and 9 bases lay between the germline ends. The CDR3: CASSDGAGSTDTQYF. As DNA, the CDR3 is TGTGCCAGCAGTGACGGGGCAGGTAGCACAGATACGCAGTATTTT.

The chain couples TRBV5-1 to TRBJ1-1; 8 positions agree with TRBD1. CDR1 SGHRS and CDR2 YFSETQ come from the germline V gene. After removal of 0 bases from V and 0 bases from J, the junction contained 10 bases not matched to a gene. The CDR3 spans 18 residues. CDR3 bases: TGCGCCAGCAGCTTGGCGGGCAGGGGGCGCGGGTTGAACACTGAAGCTTTCTTT. It codes for CASSLAGRGRGLNTEAFF.

This chain joins TRBV7-8 and TRBJ1-2; TRBD1 aligns across 7 bases. The V gene end was trimmed by 1 base and the J gene end by 8 bases; junction bases not matched to a gene: 25. Germline V gene sequence: CDR1 SGHVS, CDR2 FQNEAQ. The CDR3 has 20 amino acids. The CDR3 loop reads CASSLGRTRTVTGELAGYTF. DNA for the CDR3: TGTGCCAGCAGCTTAGGGCGAACTCGTACCGTTACAGGGGAATTAGCGGGCTACACCTTC.

The chain links TRBV19 to TRBJ2-3; D gene ambiguous. CDR3 size: 12 residues. Germline-derived CDR1 and CDR2 are LNHDA and SQIVND (reference sequence). The V end was cut by 7 bases, the J end by 6 bases, with 11 bases between. CDR3 protein: CASNLQGDTQYF. CDR3 DNA: TGTGCCAGTAATTTACAAGGGGATACGCAGTATTTT.

The DNA for the CDR3 is TGCGCCAGCAGCCAAGATACTAGCGGGACATACTACGAGCAGTACTTC. This codes for CASSQDTSGTYYEQYF. V is TRBV4-1 and J is TRBJ2-7, with 10 bases fitting TRBD2. Trimming at V came to 0 bases and at J to 3 bases, leaving 5 bases not matched to a gene. This CDR3 is 16 amino acids long. The germline V gene has CDR1 MGHRA and CDR2 YSYEKL.